Below are 9 T cell receptor beta chains sequenced from a single sample in a study of shared clonotypes between healthy human individuals. Produced via immunoSEQ multiplex PCR; TCRdb's table is partial and in-frame only. The sample consists of fewer than 2.5 million clones, more than 85% of them appearing once. The sequenced sample consisted of naive CD4+ T cells from PBMCs. Subset given: CD45RA+ positively selected. Receptor source: a man aged 18 to 35 in good health. Some clones in this sample may be carry-over from other donors' samples.

The rearrangement uses TRBV10-3 and TRBJ2-3; 10 bases map to TRBD2. The ends lost 4 bases at V and 1 base at J; junction bases unmatched: 8. The length of the CDR3 is 17 residues. The germline CDR1 and CDR2 sequences are ENHRY and SYGVKD. The CDR3 here is CAISGDLAGEGTDTQYF. In DNA form, the CDR3 reads TGTGCCATCAGTGGTGATCTAGCGGGAGAAGGCACAGATACGCAGTATTTT.

This sequence joins TRBV7-8 and TRBJ2-7, with TRBD2 matching 10 bases. This CDR3 contains 17 residues. V lost 0 bases, J lost 2 bases, and 7 bases stayed unmatched. Looked up from germline, CDR1 is SGHVS and CDR2 is FQNEAQ. The CDR3 reads CASSLALTSGDPYEQYF. The CDR3 DNA reads as TGTGCCAGCAGCTTAGCGTTAACTAGCGGGGATCCCTACGAGCAGTACTTC.

The chain is built from TRBV4-2 and TRBJ2-2; TRBD1 matches 8 bases. Germline trimming cut 4 bases from V and 6 bases from J; bases unmatched to any gene: 10. Per germline, CDR1 LGHNA and CDR2 YNFKEQ. This CDR3 comprises 16 residues. The CDR3 spells CASSPKPRGRAGELFF. The CDR3 region has the DNA TGTGCCAGCAGCCCCAAGCCCAGGGGGCGGGCCGGGGAGCTGTTTTTT.

A remark on this clone: Distinct nucleotide sequences in the sample also encode this CDR3. The chain links TRBV7-3 to TRBJ2-7; TRBD2 matches 8 bases. CDR3 size: 13 residues. Germline V gene lookup returns CDR1 SGHTA and CDR2 FQGTGA. With V trimmed by 0 bases and J by 5 bases, 0 bases remained unmatched. CDR3 nucleotides: TGTGCCAGCAGCTTAACGCGGGGGGACGAGCAGTACTTC. It yields the protein CASSLTRGDEQYF.

The chain is built from TRBV28 and TRBJ1-4; D is possibly TRBD1 (6 bases). Germline assignment: CDR1 MDHEN and CDR2 SYDVKM. The CDR3 is 14 residues long. Trimming took off 5 bases at V and 7 bases at J, with 14 bases between the two ends. The CDR3 loop is CASSQQGVSEKLFF. The CDR3 bases are TGTGCCAGCAGTCAACAGGGTGTGAGTGAAAAACTGTTTTTT.

The chain joins TRBV18 to TRBJ1-3; 7 bases align to TRBD1. The length of the CDR3 is 16 residues. The germline V gene encodes CDR1 KGHSH and CDR2 LQKENI. J gave up 0 bases and V 2 bases, and 4 bases lay outside the gene matches. CDR3 bases: TGTGCCAGCTCACCATTGGGACAGACCTCTGGAAACACCATATATTTT. Translated, it gives CASSPLGQTSGNTIYF.

V gene TRBV9 combines with J gene TRBJ2-1; 13 bases map to TRBD2. V lost 4 bases, J lost 7 bases, and 5 bases stayed unmatched. Germline V CDR1 and CDR2: SGDLS, YYNGEE. CDR3 length: 15 amino acids. The CDR3 nucleotides read TGTGCCAGCAGCCAGCGACTAGCGGGAGGTAATGAGCAGTTCTTC. Residues: CASSQRLAGGNEQFF.

The rearrangement uses TRBV15 and TRBJ2-5; D is ambiguous. V gave up 0 bases and J gave up 2 bases, with 10 bases separating them. Germline V gene data show CDR1 as LNHNV and CDR2 as YYDKDF (reference sequence). The CDR3 spans 15 residues. The chain's CDR3 is CATSRDQARQETQYF. Here the CDR3 DNA reads TGTGCCACCAGCAGAGATCAGGCCAGGCAAGAGACCCAGTACTTC.

This chain connects TRBV9 to TRBJ1-1; TRBD1 matches at 8 bases. The germline V gene encodes CDR1 SGDLS and CDR2 YYNGEE. V shed 2 bases and J 4 bases; nucleotides not matched to a gene: 4. This CDR3 has 14 residues. For the CDR3, the DNA is TGTGCCAGCAGCGTTCAGGGGGCGAGCACTGAAGCTTTCTTT. This encodes CASSVQGASTEAFF.